This TCR beta chain was found in a study of T cells expressing NK-cell markers. TCRdb re-called the 5' RACE reads and catalogs CDR3 proteins one per entry, DNA excluded. This sample contains 550,000 or so distinct CDR3 sequences. This CDR3 region has 15 residues. Germline V gene sequence: CDR1 MNHEY, CDR2 SMNVEV (reference sequence). The chain has TRBV27 and TRBJ1-1; the TCRdb call, TRBD1, lacks DNA for checking. Sequenced material: blood T cells: a sorted CD56 or NKG2C T cell subset, CD4+ or CD8+ T cells, or bulk PBMC T cells (not recorded which). This TCR derives from a man between 18 and 35 years old in good health. CDR3 region: CASSVGDGMNTEAFF.